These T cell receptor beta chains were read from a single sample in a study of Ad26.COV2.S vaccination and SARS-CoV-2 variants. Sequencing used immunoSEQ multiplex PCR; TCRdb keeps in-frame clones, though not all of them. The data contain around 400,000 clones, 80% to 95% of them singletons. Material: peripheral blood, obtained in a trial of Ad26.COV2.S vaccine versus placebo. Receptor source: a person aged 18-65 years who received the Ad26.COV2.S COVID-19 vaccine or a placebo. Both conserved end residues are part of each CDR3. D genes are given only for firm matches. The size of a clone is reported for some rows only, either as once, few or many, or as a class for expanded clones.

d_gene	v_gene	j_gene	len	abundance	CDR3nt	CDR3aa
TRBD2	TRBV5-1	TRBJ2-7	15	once	TGCGCCAGCAGCAATGGACTAGCGGGCCTCTACGAGCAGTACTTC	CASSNGLAGLYEQYF
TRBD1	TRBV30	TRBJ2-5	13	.	TGTGCCTGGAGTCCGGACAGGGGAGAGACCCAGTACTTC	CAWSPDRGETQYF
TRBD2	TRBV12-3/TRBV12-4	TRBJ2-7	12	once	TGTGCCAGCAGGGCTAGCGGCTACGAGCAGTACTTC	CASRASGYEQYF
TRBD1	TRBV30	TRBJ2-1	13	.	TGTGCCTGGGAGAGACAGGGGGCTTTTGAGCAGTTCTTC	CAWERQGAFEQFF
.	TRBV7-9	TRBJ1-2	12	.	TGTGCCAGCAGCTTACTGACGGATGGCTACACCTTC	CASSLLTDGYTF
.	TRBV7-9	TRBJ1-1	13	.	TGTGCCAGCAACTTGGCCCCGAACACTGAAGCTTTCTTT	CASNLAPNTEAFF
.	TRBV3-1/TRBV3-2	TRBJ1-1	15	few	TGTGCCAGCAGCCAAGAATTGAGTTCGCGCACTGGAGCTTTCTTT	CASSQELSSRTGAFF
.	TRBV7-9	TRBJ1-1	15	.	TGTGCCAGCAGCTTATCAGGTAACGCCGGGACTGAAGCTTTCTTT	CASSLSGNAGTEAFF
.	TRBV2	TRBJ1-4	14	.	TGTGCCAGCAGTTCGCGGGACACTAATGAAAAACTGTTTTTT	CASSSRDTNEKLFF
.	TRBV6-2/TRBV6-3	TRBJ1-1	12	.	TGTGCCAGCAGTTCATGGTTTTCCGAGGCTTTCTTT	CASSSWFSEAFF
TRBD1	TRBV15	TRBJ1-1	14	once	TGTGCCACCAGCGGCGCGACAGGGTCTCCTGAAGCTTTCTTT	CATSGATGSPEAFF
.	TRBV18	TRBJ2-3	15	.	TGTGCCAGCTCACCTCGGGTAGCGAGCACAGATACGCAGTATTTT	CASSPRVASTDTQYF
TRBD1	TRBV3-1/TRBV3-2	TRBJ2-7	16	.	TGTGCCAGCAGCCAAGATGGGACAGGGGGGCTCCACGAGCAGTACTTC	CASSQDGTGGLHEQYF
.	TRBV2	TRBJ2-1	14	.	TGTGCCAGCAGTGACCGGGCAGGGTGGAATGAGCAGTTCTTC	CASSDRAGWNEQFF
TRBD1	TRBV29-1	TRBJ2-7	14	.	TGCAGCGCTGAAGGACAGGGAGGTATCGACGAGCAGTACTTC	CSAEGQGGIDEQYF
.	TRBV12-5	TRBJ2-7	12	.	TGTGCTAGTAGTTGGGACTCCTACGAGCAGTACTTC	CASSWDSYEQYF
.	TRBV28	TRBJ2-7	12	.	TGTGCCAGCAGGAACAGCCCCTACGAGCAGTACTTC	CASRNSPYEQYF
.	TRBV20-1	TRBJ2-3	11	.	TGCAGTGCCGGGAGAGAAGATACGCAGTATTTT	CSAGREDTQYF
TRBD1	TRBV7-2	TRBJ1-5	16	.	TGTGCCAGCAGCTTAGTGGGGACAGGAATCAATCAGCCCCAGCATTTT	CASSLVGTGINQPQHF
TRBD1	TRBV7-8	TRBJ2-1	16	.	TGTGCCAGCAGCTTAGAGAGACAGGGTCTAGGGTTTGAGCAGTTCTTC	CASSLERQGLGFEQFF
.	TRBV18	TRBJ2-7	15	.	TGTGCCAGCTCACCACGTGAGGGGTCCCTCTACGAGCAGTACTTC	CASSPREGSLYEQYF
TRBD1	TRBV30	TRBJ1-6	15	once	TGTGCCTGGACTGAACTGGGACAGCTAAATTCACCCCTCCACTTT	CAWTELGQLNSPLHF
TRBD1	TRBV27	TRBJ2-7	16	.	TGTGCCAGCAGTCCCATTACGGCCGTGGGACAGTTCGAGCAGTACTTC	CASSPITAVGQFEQYF
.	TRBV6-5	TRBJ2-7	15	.	TGTGCCAGCAGTTACTCGTTCCGCGGTGCCTACGAGCAGTACTTC	CASSYSFRGAYEQYF
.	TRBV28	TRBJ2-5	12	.	TGTGCCAGCAGTTCCGAGACGGAGACCCAGTACTTC	CASSSETETQYF
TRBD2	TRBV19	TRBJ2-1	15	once	TGTGCCAGTAGTTCGGTGGGACTAGCGGGAGGTGAGCAGTTCTTC	CASSSVGLAGGEQFF
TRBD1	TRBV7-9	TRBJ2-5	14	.	TGTGCCAGCAGCTTAGCAGGGGGCGTGGAGACCCAGTACTTC	CASSLAGGVETQYF
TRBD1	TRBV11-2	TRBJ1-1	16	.	TGTGCCAGCACTCCCGGGACAGGGGCGGCAAACACTGAAGCTTTCTTT	CASTPGTGAANTEAFF
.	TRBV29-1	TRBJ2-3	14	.	TGCAGCGTTGAAATCGGGGAAGGCACAGATACGCAGTATTTT	CSVEIGEGTDTQYF
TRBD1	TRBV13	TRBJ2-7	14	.	TGTGCCAGCAGCGAAAGGACAGGGACCTACGAGCAGTACTTC	CASSERTGTYEQYF
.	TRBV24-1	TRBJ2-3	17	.	TGTGCCACCAGTGATTTGCCGACTACAACTAGCACAGATACGCAGTATTTT	CATSDLPTTTSTDTQYF
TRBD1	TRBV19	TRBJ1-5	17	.	TGTGCCAGTAGTCCTACAAGTCCGGGACAGGGAAGCCAGCCCCAGCATTTT	CASSPTSPGQGSQPQHF
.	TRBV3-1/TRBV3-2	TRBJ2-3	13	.	TGTGCCAGCAGCCAAAGCGGAGCAGATACGCAGTATTTT	CASSQSGADTQYF
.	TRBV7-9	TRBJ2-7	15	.	TGTGCCAGCAGCTTATATGGTAGCAACTCCTACGAGCAGTACTTC	CASSLYGSNSYEQYF
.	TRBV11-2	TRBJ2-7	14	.	TGTGCCAGCAGCTTAGGTCCGAGCTCCTACGAGCAGTACTTC	CASSLGPSSYEQYF
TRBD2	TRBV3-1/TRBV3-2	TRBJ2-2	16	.	TGTGCCAGCAGCCAAGGGGGACCAGGACTAGCCGGGGAGCTGTTTTTT	CASSQGGPGLAGELFF
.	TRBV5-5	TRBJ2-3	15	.	TGTGCCAGCAGCTTGGCGGGTGAAATCTCACATACGCAGTATTTT	CASSLAGEISHTQYF
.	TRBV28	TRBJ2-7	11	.	TGTGCCAGCAGTTTCTTTGGGGAGCAGTACTTC	CASSFFGEQYF
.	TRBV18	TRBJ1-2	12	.	TGTGCCAGCTCTTCGCCTCAGGGTGGCTACACCTTC	CASSSPQGGYTF
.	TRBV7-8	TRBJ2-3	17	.	TGTGCCAGCACCCTTAAGGGGGGGACAGCCGGTGCAGATACGCAGTATTTT	CASTLKGGTAGADTQYF